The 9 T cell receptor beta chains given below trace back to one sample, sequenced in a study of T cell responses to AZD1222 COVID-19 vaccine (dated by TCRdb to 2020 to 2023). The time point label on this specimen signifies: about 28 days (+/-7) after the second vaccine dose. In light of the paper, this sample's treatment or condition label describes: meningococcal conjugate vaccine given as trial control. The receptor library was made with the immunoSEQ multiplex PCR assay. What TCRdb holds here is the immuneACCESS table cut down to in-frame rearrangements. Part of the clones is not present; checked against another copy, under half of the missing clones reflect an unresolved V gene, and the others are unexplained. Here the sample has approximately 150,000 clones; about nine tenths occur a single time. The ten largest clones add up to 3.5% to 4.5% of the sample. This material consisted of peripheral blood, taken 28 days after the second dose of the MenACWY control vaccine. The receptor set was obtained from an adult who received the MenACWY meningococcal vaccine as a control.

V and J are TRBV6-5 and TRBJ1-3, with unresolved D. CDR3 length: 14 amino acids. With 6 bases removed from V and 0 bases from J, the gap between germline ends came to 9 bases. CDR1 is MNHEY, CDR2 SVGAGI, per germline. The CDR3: CASRSPNSGNTIYF. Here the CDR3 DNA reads TGTGCCAGCAGAAGCCCTAACTCTGGAAACACCATATATTTT.

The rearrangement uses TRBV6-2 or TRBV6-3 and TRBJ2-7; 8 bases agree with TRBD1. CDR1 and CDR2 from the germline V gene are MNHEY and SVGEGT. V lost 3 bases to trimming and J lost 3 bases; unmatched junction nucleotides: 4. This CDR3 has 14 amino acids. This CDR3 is CASSYPGTGYEQYF. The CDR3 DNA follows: TGTGCCAGCAGTTATCCAGGGACAGGCTACGAGCAGTACTTC.

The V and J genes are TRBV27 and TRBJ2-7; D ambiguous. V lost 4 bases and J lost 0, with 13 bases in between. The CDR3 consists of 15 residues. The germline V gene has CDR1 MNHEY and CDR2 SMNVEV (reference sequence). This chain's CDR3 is CASSSPGRSSYEQYF. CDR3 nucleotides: TGTGCCAGCAGTTCCCCCGGACGGAGCTCCTACGAGCAGTACTTC.

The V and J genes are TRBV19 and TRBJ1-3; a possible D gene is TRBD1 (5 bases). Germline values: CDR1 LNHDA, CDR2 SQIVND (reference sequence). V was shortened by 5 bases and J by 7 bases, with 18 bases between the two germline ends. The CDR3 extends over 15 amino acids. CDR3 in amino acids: CASSAGRGIVNTIYF. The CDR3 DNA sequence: TGTGCCAGTAGTGCCGGACGGGGGATCGTCAACACCATATATTTT.

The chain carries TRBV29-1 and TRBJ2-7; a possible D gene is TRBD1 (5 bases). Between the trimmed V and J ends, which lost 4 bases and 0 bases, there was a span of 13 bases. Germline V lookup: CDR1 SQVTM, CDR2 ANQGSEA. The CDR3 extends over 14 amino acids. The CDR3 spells CSVVDTGFSYEQYF. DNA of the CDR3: TGCAGCGTTGTGGACACGGGTTTCTCCTACGAGCAGTACTTC.

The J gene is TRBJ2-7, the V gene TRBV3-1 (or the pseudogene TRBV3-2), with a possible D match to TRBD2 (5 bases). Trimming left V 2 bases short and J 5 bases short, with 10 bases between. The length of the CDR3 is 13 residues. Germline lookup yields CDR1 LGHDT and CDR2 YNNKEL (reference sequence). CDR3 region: CASSQTRGDEQYF. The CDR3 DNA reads TGTGCCAGCAGCCAAACACGGGGAGACGAGCAGTACTTC.

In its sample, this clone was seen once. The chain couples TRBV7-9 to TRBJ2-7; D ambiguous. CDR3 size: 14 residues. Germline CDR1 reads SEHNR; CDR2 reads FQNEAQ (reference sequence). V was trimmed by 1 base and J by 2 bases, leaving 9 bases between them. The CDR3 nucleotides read TGTGCCAGCAGCTTAGGAGGATACCCCTACGAGCAGTACTTC. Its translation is CASSLGGYPYEQYF.

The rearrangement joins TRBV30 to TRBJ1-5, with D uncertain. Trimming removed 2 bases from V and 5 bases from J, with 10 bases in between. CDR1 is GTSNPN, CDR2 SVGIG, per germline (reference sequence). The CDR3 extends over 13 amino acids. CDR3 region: CAWSREADQPQHF. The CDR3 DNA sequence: TGTGCCTGGAGTAGAGAGGCCGATCAGCCCCAGCATTTT.

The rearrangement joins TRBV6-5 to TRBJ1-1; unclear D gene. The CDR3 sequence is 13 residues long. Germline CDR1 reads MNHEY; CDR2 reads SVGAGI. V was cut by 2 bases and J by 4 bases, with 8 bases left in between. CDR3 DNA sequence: TGTGCCAGCAGTTACGGGATAGGCACTGAAGCTTTCTTT. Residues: CASSYGIGTEAFF.